This TCR beta chain is from a study of CD8 T cells in Susac syndrome. Sequencing of TCR beta, carried out with a high-throughput approach, was applied to CD8+ and CD4+ T cells from the blood. It was negative isolation that provided the CD8+ and CD4+ T cells, whereas TEMRA cells were enriched by FACS. Germline-derived CDR1 and CDR2 are LGHDT and YNNKEL (reference sequence). CDR3 length: 15 amino acids. V gave up 1 base and J gave up 4 bases, with 13 bases separating them. Reverse transcription used roughly 0.45 to 1 ug RNA and random hexamers. An immunoSEQ multiplex PCR amplified TCR beta CDR3 over 54 Vbeta and 13 Jbeta. TCRdb ran MiXCR on the immunoSEQ multiplex PCR reads and lists one entry per CDR3 protein. The sample holds about 190,000 distinct CDR3 sequences, under 97% seen once.

The clonotype originates from a human donor with Susac syndrome. This rearrangement joins TRBV3-1 to TRBJ1-1; D might be TRBD1 (5 bases). Sequencing was carried out using CD4+ T cells from PBMCs. CDR3 in amino acids: CASSQVSGGGTEAFF. The CDR3 DNA reads as TGTGCCAGCAGCCAAGTTAGCGGTGGGGGCACTGAAGCTTTCTTT.